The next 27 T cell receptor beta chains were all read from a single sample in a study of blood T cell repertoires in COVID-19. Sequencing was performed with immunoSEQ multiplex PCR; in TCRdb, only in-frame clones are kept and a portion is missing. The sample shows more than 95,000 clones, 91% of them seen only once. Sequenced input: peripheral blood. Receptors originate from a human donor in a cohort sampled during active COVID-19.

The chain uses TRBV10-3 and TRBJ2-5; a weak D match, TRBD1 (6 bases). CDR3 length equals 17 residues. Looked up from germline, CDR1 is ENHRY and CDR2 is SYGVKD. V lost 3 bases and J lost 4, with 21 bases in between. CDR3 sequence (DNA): TGTGCCATCAGTGAAGGAACAGGGAAAGAAGTTGGAGAGACCCAGTACTTC. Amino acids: CAISEGTGKEVGETQYF.

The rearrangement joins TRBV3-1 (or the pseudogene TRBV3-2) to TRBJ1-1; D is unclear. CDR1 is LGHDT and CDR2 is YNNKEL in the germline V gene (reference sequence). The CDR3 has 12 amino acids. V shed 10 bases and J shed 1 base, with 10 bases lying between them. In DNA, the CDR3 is TGTGCCAAAGACAAATGGAACACTGAAGCTTTCTTT. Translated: CAKDKWNTEAFF.

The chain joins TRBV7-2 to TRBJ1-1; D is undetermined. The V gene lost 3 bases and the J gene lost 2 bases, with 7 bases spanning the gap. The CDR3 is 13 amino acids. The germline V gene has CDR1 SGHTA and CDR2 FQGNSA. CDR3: CASSFEGNTEAFF. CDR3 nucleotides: TGTGCCAGCAGCTTTGAGGGTAACACTGAAGCTTTCTTT.

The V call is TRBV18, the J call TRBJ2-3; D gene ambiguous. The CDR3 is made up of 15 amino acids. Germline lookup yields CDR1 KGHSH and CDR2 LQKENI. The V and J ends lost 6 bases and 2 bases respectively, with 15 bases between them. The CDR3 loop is CASSRLATPTDTQYF. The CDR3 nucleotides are TGTGCCAGCTCGCGACTTGCTACCCCCACAGATACGCAGTATTTT.

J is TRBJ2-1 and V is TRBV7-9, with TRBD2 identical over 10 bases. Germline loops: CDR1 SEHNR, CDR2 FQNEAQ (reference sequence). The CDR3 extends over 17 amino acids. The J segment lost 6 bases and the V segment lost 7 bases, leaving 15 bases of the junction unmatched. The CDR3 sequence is CASIHRLAGDPRNEQFF. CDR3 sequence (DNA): TGTGCCAGCATCCATCGGCTAGCGGGAGACCCCCGCAATGAGCAGTTCTTC.

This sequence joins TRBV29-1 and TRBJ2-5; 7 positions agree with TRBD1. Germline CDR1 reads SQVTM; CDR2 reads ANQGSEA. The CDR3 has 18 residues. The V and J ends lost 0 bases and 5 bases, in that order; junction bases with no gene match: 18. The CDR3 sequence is CSVEDGDSWIDARETQYF. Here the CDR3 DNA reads TGCAGCGTTGAAGACGGGGACAGTTGGATAGATGCGCGCGAGACCCAGTACTTC.

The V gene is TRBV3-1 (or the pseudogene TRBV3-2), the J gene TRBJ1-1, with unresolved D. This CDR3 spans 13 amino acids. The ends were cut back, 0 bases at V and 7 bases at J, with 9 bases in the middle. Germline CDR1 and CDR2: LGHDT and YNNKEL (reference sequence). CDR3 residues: CASSQESGSEAFF. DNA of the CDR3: TGTGCCAGCAGCCAAGAGAGCGGGAGTGAAGCTTTCTTT.

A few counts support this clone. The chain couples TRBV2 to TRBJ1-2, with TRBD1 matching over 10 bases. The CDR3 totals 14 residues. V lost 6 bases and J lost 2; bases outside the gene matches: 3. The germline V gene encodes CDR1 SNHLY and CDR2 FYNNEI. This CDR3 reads CASRTGQGNYGYTF. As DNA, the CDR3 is TGTGCCAGCAGGACGGGACAGGGGAACTATGGCTACACCTTC.

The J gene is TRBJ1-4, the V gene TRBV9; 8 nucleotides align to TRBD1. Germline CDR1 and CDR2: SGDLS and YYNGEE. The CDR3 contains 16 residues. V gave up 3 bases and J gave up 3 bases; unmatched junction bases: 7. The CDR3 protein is CASSADQGAANEKLFF. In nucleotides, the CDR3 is TGTGCCAGCAGCGCGGACCAGGGGGCGGCTAATGAAAAACTGTTTTTT.

The CDR3 loop is CSASGNTGLAGGPRYEQYF. In DNA, the CDR3 is TGCAGTGCTAGTGGTAATACCGGACTAGCGGGAGGGCCGAGGTACGAGCAGTACTTC. V is TRBV20-1 and J is TRBJ2-7, with 15 positions matching TRBD2. CDR1 and CDR2 from the germline V gene are DFQATT and SNEGSKA (reference sequence). This CDR3 is built from 19 residues. V lost 3 bases to trimming and J lost 4 bases; unmatched junction nucleotides: 16.

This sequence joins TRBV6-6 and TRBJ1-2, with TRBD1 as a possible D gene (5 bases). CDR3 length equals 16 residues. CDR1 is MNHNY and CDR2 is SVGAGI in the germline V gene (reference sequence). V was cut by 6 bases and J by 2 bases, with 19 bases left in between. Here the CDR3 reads CASRSPHRRLNYGYTF. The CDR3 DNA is TGTGCCAGCAGATCACCCCACAGGAGATTAAACTATGGCTACACCTTC.

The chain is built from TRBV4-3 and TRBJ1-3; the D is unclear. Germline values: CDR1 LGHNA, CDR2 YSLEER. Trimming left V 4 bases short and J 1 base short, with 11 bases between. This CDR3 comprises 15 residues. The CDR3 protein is CASSLHRRSGNTIYF. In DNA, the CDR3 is TGCGCCAGCAGCCTCCATAGGAGATCTGGAAACACCATATATTTT.

CDR3 sequence reads: CASSPKEASTDTQYF. DNA of the CDR3: TGTGCCAGCAGCCCGAAAGAGGCTAGCACAGATACGCAGTATTTT. The chain recombines TRBV5-4 with TRBJ2-3; D is unresolved. The CDR3 has 15 amino acids. Per germline, CDR1 SGHNT and CDR2 YYREEE (reference sequence). The ends were cut back, 4 bases at V and 0 bases at J, with 12 bases in the middle.

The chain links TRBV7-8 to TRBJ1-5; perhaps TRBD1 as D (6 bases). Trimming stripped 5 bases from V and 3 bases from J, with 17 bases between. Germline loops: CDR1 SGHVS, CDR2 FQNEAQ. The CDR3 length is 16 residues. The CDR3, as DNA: TGTGCCAGCAGCCCAAGGGCGGGGGCGCTCAATCAGCCCCAGCATTTT. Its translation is CASSPRAGALNQPQHF.

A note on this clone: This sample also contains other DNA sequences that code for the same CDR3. CDR3 protein: CASSLGQNTEAFF. As DNA, the CDR3 is TGTGCCAGCAGCTTGGGACAGAACACTGAAGCTTTCTTT. V usage is TRBV7-9 and J usage is TRBJ1-1; possibly TRBD1 for D (6 bases). V lost 3 bases and J 1 base, leaving 6 bases between the germline ends. CDR3 length equals 13 residues. The germline CDR1 and CDR2 sequences are SEHNR and FQNEAQ (reference sequence).

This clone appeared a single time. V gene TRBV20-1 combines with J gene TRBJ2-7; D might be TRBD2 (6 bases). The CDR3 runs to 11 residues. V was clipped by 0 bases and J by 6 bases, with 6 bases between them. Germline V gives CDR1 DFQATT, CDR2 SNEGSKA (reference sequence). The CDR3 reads CSAREAGEQYF. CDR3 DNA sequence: TGCAGTGCTAGAGAAGCGGGCGAGCAGTACTTC.

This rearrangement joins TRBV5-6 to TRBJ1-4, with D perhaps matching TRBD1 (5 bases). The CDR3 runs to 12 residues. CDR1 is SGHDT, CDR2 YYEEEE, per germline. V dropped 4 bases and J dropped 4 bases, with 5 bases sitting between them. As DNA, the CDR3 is TGTGCCAGCAGCAGGGGTAATGAAAAACTGTTTTTT. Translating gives CASSRGNEKLFF. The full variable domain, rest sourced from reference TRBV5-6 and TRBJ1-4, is DAGVTQSPTHLIKTRGQQVTLRCSPKSGHDTVSWYQQALGQGPQFIFQYYEEEERQRGNFPDRFSGHQFPNYSSELNVNALLLGDSALYLCASSRGNEKLFFGSGTQLSVL.

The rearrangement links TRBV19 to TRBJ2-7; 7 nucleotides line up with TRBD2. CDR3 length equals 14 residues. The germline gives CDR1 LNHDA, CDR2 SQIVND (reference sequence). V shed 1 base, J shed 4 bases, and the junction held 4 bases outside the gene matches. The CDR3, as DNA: TGTGCCAGTAGTATAGGTCTAGCGGCGTACGAGCAGTACTTC. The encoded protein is CASSIGLAAYEQYF. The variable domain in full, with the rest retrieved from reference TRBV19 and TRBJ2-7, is DGGITQSPKYLFRKEGQNVTLSCEQNLNHDAMYWYRQDPGQGLRLIYYSQIVNDFQKGDIAEGYSVSREKKESFPLTVTSAQKNPTAFYLCASSIGLAAYEQYFGPGTRLTVT.

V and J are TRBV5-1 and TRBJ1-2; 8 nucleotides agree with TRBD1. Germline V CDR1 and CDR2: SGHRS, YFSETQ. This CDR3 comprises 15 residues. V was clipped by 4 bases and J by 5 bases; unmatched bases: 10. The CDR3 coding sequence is TGCGCCAGCAGCCACGGACAGGGAGGAAAGTATGGCTACACCTTC. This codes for CASSHGQGGKYGYTF.

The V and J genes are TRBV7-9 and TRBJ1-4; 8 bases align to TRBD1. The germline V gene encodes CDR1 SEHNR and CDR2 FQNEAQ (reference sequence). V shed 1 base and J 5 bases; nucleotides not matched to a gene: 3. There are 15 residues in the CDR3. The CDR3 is CASSLETGVNEKLFF. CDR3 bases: TGTGCCAGCAGCTTAGAGACAGGGGTAAATGAAAAACTGTTTTTT.

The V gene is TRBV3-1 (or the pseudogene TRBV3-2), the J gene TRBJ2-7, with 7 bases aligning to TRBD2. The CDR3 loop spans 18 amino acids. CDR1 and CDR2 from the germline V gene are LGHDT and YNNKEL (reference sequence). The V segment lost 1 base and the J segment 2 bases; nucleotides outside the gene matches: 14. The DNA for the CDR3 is TGTGCCAGCAGCCAAGGGCCGCGGGGCGGGGGACCACCCTACGAGCAGTACTTC. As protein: CASSQGPRGGGPPYEQYF.

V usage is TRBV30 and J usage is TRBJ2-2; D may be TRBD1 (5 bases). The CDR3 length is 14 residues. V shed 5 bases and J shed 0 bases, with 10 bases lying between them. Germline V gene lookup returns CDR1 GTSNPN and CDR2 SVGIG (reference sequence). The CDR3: CAWQHRSNTGELFF. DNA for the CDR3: TGTGCCTGGCAACACAGGTCGAACACCGGGGAGCTGTTTTTT.

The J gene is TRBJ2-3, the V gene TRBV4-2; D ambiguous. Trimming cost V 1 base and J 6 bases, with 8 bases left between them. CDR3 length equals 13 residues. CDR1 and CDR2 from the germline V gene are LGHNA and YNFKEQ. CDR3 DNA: TGTGCCAGCAGCCAAGGACTCCTCGATACGCAGTATTTT. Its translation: CASSQGLLDTQYF.

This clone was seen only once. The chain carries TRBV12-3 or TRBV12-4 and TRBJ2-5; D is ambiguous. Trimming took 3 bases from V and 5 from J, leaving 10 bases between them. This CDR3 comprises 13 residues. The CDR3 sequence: CASSFGGGETQYF. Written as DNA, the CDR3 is TGTGCCAGCAGTTTCGGCGGTGGGGAGACCCAGTACTTC.

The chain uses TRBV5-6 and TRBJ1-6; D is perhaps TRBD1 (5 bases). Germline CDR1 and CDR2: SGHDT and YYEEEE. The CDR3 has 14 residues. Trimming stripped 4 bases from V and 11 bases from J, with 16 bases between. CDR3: CASSHDQGLAPLHF. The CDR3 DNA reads TGTGCCAGCAGCCACGACCAGGGATTGGCACCCCTCCACTTT.

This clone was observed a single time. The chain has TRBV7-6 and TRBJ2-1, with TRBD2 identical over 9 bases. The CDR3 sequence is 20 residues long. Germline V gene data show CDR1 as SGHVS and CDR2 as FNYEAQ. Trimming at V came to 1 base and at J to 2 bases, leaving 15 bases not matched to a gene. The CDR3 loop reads CASSLVIRDKASGTYNEQFF. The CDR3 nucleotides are TGTGCCAGCAGCTTAGTAATTCGAGATAAGGCTAGCGGGACCTACAATGAGCAGTTCTTC. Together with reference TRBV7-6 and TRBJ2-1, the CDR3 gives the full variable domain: GAGVSQSPRYKVTKRGQDVALRCDPISGHVSLYWYRQALGQGPEFLTYFNYEAQQDKSGLPNDRFSAERPEGSISTLTIQRTEQRDSAMYRCASSLVIRDKASGTYNEQFFGPGTRLTVL.

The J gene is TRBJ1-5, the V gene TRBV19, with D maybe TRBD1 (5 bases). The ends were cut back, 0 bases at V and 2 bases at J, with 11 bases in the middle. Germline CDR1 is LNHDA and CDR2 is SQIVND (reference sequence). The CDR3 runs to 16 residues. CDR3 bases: TGTGCCAGTAGTATAGAAGGGGCCGGCGGCAATCAGCCCCAGCATTTT. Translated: CASSIEGAGGNQPQHF.